What follows are 14 T cell receptor beta chains derived from one specimen sequenced in a study of T cell responses to AZD1222 COVID-19 vaccine. Using immunoSEQ multiplex PCR, the repertoire was profiled, and TCRdb retains in-frame clones only, with some absent. The sample holds about 150,000 clones, around 88% seen once. The sequencing here drew on peripheral blood, taken on day 0 of AZD1222 vaccination. These receptors were collected from an adult in good health.

The V and J genes are TRBV30 and TRBJ2-7; 7 bases map to TRBD1. J was trimmed by 4 bases and V by 5 bases; bases with no gene match: 5. The CDR3 spans 12 residues. Germline CDR1 and CDR2: GTSNPN and SVGIG (reference sequence). This CDR3 reads CAWSEGAYEQYF. The CDR3 region has the DNA TGTGCCTGGTCCGAGGGGGCGTACGAGCAGTACTTC.

The CDR3 loop is CASSLEYWDGELFF. CDR3 DNA: TGTGCCAGCAGTTTAGAATACTGGGACGGGGAGCTGTTTTTT. The chain employs TRBV27 and TRBJ2-2; no clear D gene. The CDR3 sequence is 14 residues long. The germline V gene has CDR1 MNHEY and CDR2 SMNVEV (reference sequence). The V and J ends lost 2 bases and 7 bases respectively, with 11 bases between them.

This chain joins TRBV5-4 and TRBJ2-2; 13 positions agree with TRBD2. The trim removed 4 bases at V and 7 bases at J, leaving 7 bases unmatched. This CDR3 comprises 16 residues. Germline loops: CDR1 SGHNT, CDR2 YYREEE (reference sequence). This CDR3 reads CASSTLAGGSVGELFF. The CDR3 DNA follows: TGTGCCAGCAGCACACTAGCGGGAGGGTCGGTCGGGGAGCTGTTTTTT.

The chain employs TRBV16 and TRBJ1-2; possibly TRBD1 for D (6 bases). Trimming left V 4 bases short and J 0 bases short, with 6 bases between. This CDR3 contains 13 residues. Germline assignment: CDR1 KGHSY and CDR2 FQNENV. The CDR3 loop is CASSRTANYGYTF. The CDR3 DNA follows: TGTGCCAGCAGCCGGACAGCTAACTATGGCTACACCTTC.

CDR3: CASSRRTGEQGGYTF. The CDR3 DNA is TGTGCCAGCAGCCGGAGGACAGGGGAACAGGGTGGCTACACCTTC. The V and J genes are TRBV7-9 and TRBJ1-2; 9 nucleotides match TRBD1. CDR1 and CDR2 from the germline V gene are SEHNR and FQNEAQ (reference sequence). The V and J ends lost 5 bases and 7 bases, in that order; junction bases with no gene match: 11. This CDR3 is built from 15 residues. Filled out from reference TRBV7-9 and TRBJ1-2, the complete variable domain reads DTGVSQNPRHKITKRGQNVTFRCDPISEHNRLYWYRQTLGQGPEFLTYFQNEAQLEKSRLLSDRFSAERPKGSFSTLEIQRTEQGDSAMYLCASSRRTGEQGGYTFGSGTRLTVV.

This chain uses TRBV7-9 with TRBJ1-1; 11 bases align to TRBD1. The germline gives CDR1 SEHNR, CDR2 FQNEAQ (reference sequence). The CDR3 length is 18 residues. V shed 5 bases, J shed 1 base, and the junction held 12 bases outside the gene matches. The CDR3: CASSPRRDRGTTNTEAFF. Here the CDR3 DNA reads TGTGCCAGCAGCCCCAGACGGGACAGGGGGACTACGAACACTGAAGCTTTCTTT.

The CDR3 sequence is CASSPGTAEFDTQYF. The CDR3, as DNA: TGTGCCAGCAGCCCGGGGACAGCCGAATTTGATACGCAGTATTTT. The chain links TRBV3-1 (or the pseudogene TRBV3-2) to TRBJ2-3, with 7 bases identical to TRBD1. The junction had 10 bases not matched to a gene; V was cut back by 4 bases and J by 6 bases. This CDR3 has 15 amino acids. The germline V gene encodes CDR1 LGHDT and CDR2 YNNKEL (reference sequence).

The J gene is TRBJ2-1, the V gene TRBV27, with D tentatively TRBD2 (7 bases). CDR3 length: 14 amino acids. Germline V gene lookup returns CDR1 MNHEY and CDR2 SMNVEV (reference sequence). This CDR3 reads CAAGASGTYNEQFF. In DNA, the CDR3 is TGTGCGGCGGGGGCCAGCGGGACCTACAATGAGCAGTTCTTC.

The V and J genes are TRBV6-5 and TRBJ1-3; weak D call: TRBD1 (6 bases). Per germline, CDR1 MNHEY and CDR2 SVGAGI. V gave up 5 bases and J gave up 4 bases, with 15 bases separating them. The CDR3 length is 15 residues. The CDR3 DNA reads as TGTGCCAGCAGTAGGGGACATTTTTCGGGAAACACCATATATTTT. Translating it yields CASSRGHFSGNTIYF.

This clone was observed a single time. At the DNA level, this CDR3 is encoded by other sequences in the same sample as well. The gene calls are TRBV9 and TRBJ2-3, with D maybe TRBD2 (6 bases). V dropped 0 bases and J dropped 4 bases, with 12 bases sitting between them. The CDR3 sequence is 15 residues long. Germline values: CDR1 SGDLS, CDR2 YYNGEE. The CDR3 nucleotides are TGTGCCAGCAGCGTAGCCGGAGGGAACGCAGATACGCAGTATTTT. This sequence encodes CASSVAGGNADTQYF.

CDR3 in amino acids: CAGSKGGSYTEAFF. The CDR3, as DNA: TGTGCCGGCAGCAAAGGGGGCAGCTACACTGAAGCTTTCTTT. The chain uses TRBV21-1 and TRBJ1-1; TRBD1 is taken as the D call from the table, unchecked against the DNA. TRBV21-1 is annotated as a pseudogene. CDR3 length: 14 residues.

J is TRBJ1-3 and V is TRBV9; D gene unclear. Germline V lookup: CDR1 SGDLS, CDR2 YYNGEE. The CDR3 is 16 amino acids. V dropped 1 base and J dropped 0 bases, with 11 bases sitting between them. The CDR3 reads CASSVSADPSGNTIYF. The DNA of the CDR3 is TGTGCCAGCAGCGTAAGTGCAGACCCCTCTGGAAACACCATATATTTT. Drawing the rest from reference TRBV9 and TRBJ1-3, the complete variable domain is DSGVTQTPKHLITATGQRVTLRCSPRSGDLSVYWYQQSLDQGLQFLIQYYNGEERAKGNILERFSAQQFPDLHSELNLSSLELGDSALYFCASSVSADPSGNTIYFGEGSWLTVV.

The chain is built from TRBV5-5 and TRBJ2-7, with D hard to call. CDR1 and CDR2 (germline): SGHKS, YYEKEE (reference sequence). The V and J ends lost 6 bases and 2 bases respectively, with 15 bases between them. The CDR3 is made up of 14 amino acids. The DNA of the CDR3 is TGTGCCAGCACTTACTGGGATGATACCTACGAGCAGTACTTC. Its translation: CASTYWDDTYEQYF.

The chain has TRBV7-8 and TRBJ2-1; TRBD2 is a possible D gene (5 bases). The germline V and J ends were trimmed by 1 base and 3 bases, with 25 bases remaining between them. The CDR3 covers 20 residues. CDR1 SGHVS and CDR2 FQNEAQ come from the germline V gene. The CDR3 protein is CASSLGKMAQDWWGYNEQFF. In DNA, the CDR3 is TGTGCCAGCAGCTTAGGGAAGATGGCTCAGGACTGGTGGGGCTACAATGAGCAGTTCTTC.